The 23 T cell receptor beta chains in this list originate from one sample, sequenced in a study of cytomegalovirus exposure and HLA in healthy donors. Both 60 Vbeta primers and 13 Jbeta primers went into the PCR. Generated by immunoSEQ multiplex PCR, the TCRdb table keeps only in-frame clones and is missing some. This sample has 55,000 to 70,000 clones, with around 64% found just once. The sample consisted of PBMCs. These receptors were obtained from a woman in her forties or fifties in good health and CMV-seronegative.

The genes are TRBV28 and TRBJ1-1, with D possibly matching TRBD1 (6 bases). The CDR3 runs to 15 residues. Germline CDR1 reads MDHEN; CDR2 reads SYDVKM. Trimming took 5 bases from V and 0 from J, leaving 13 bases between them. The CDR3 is CASSLGQLMNTEAFF. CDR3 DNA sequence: TGTGCCAGCAGTCTCGGACAGCTCATGAACACTGAAGCTTTCTTT.

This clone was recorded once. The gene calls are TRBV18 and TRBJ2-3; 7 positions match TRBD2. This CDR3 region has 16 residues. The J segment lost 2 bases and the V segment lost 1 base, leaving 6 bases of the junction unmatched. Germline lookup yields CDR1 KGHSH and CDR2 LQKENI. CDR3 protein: CASSPLGGSVTDTQYF. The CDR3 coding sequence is TGTGCCAGCTCACCACTGGGCGGGAGTGTCACAGATACGCAGTATTTT.

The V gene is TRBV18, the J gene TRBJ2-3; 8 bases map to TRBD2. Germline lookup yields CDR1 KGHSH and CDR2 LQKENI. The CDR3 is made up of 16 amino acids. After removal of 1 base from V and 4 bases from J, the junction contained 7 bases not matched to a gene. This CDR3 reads CASSPLSGGPADTQYF. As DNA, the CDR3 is TGTGCCAGCTCACCACTCTCGGGAGGGCCAGCAGATACGCAGTATTTT.

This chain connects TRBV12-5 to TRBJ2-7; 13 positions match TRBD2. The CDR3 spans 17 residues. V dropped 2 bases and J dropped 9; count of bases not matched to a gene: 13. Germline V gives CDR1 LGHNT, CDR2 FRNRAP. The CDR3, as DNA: TGTGCTAGTGGTTTGACACCAGGACTAGCGGGAGAGCAGGGGCAGTACTTC. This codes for CASGLTPGLAGEQGQYF.

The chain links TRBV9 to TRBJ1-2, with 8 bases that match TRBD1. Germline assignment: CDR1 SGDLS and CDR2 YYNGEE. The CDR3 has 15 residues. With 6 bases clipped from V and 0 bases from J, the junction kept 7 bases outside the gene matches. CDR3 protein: CASTAGQDANYGYTF. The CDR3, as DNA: TGTGCCAGCACCGCGGGACAGGACGCTAACTATGGCTACACCTTC. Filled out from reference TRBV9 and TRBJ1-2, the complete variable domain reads DSGVTQTPKHLITATGQRVTLRCSPRSGDLSVYWYQQSLDQGLQFLIQYYNGEERAKGNILERFSAQQFPDLHSELNLSSLELGDSALYFCASTAGQDANYGYTFGSGTRLTVV.

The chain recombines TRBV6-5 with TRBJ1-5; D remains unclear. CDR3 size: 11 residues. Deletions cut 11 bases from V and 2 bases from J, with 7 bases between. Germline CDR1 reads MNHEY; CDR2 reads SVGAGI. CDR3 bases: TGTGCCCCAACGGGCAATCAGCCCCAGCATTTT. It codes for CAPTGNQPQHF.

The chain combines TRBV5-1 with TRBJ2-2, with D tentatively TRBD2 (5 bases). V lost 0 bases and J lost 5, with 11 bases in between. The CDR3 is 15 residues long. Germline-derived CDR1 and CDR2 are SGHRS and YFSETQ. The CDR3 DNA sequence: TGCGCCAGCAGCTTGGCCCCCACGGGAACCGGGGAGCTGTTTTTT. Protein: CASSLAPTGTGELFF.

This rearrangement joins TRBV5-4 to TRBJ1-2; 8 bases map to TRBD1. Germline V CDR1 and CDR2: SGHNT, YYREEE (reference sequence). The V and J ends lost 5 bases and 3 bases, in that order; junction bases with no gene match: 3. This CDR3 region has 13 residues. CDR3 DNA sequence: TGTGCCAGCAGTCCACAGGGGGACTATGGCTACACCTTC. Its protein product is CASSPQGDYGYTF.

The CDR3 here is CASSPRDGYTF. CDR3 bases: TGTGCCAGCAGTCCCAGGGATGGCTACACCTTC. The rearrangement joins TRBV28 to TRBJ1-2; D possibly corresponds to TRBD1 (5 bases). The CDR3 extends over 11 amino acids. The V gene's germline CDR1 is MDHEN and CDR2 SYDVKM. Deletions cut 5 bases from V and 6 bases from J, with 7 bases between.

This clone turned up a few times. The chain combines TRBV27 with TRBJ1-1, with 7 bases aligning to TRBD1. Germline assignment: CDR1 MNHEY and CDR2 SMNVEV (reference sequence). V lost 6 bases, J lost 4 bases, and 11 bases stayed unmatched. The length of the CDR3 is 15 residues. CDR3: CASRQSDRVSTEAFF. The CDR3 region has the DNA TGTGCCAGCAGGCAATCTGACAGGGTGAGCACTGAAGCTTTCTTT.

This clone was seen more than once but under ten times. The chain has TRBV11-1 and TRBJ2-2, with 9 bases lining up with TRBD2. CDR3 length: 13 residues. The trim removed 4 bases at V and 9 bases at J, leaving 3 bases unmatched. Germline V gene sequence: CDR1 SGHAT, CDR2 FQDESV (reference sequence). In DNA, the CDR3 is TGTGCCAGCAGCTCGGGACTAGCAAGGGAGCTGTTTTTT. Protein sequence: CASSSGLARELFF.

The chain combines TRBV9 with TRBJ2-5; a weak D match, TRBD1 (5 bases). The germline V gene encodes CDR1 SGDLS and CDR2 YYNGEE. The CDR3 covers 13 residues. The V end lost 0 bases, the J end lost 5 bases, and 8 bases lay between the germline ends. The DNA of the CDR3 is TGTGCCAGCAGCGTAGGACAGTCGGAGACCCAGTACTTC. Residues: CASSVGQSETQYF.

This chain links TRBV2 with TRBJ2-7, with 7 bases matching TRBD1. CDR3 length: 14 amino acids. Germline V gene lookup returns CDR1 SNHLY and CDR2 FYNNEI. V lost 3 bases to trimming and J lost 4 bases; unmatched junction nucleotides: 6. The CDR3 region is CASSDQGVEYEQYF. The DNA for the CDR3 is TGTGCCAGCAGTGATCAGGGGGTGGAGTACGAGCAGTACTTC.

This chain's CDR3 is CAWSPGREAFF. CDR3 sequence (DNA): TGTGCCTGGTCCCCAGGGCGTGAAGCTTTCTTT. This chain joins TRBV30 and TRBJ1-1; maybe TRBD1 (5 bases). The V gene lost 5 bases and the J gene lost 7 bases, with 11 bases spanning the gap. The CDR3 has 11 amino acids. Per the germline V gene, CDR1 is GTSNPN and CDR2 is SVGIG (reference sequence). The full variable domain, its missing parts supplied by reference TRBV30 and TRBJ1-1, is SQTIHQWPATLVQPVGSPLSLECTVEGTSNPNLYWYRQAAGRGLQLLFYSVGIGQISSEVPQNLSASRPQDRQFILSSKKLLLSDSGFYLCAWSPGREAFFGQGTRLTVV.

CDR3 bases: TGTGCCAGCAGCCCCGGGACAGTTTTTCGAGGAGCTTTCTTT. This translates into CASSPGTVFRGAFF. The chain uses TRBV6-5 and TRBJ1-1; 7 nucleotides line up with TRBD1. The CDR3 covers 14 residues. Trimming took 6 bases from V and 10 from J; bases not matched to a gene: 14. Germline lookup yields CDR1 MNHEY and CDR2 SVGAGI.

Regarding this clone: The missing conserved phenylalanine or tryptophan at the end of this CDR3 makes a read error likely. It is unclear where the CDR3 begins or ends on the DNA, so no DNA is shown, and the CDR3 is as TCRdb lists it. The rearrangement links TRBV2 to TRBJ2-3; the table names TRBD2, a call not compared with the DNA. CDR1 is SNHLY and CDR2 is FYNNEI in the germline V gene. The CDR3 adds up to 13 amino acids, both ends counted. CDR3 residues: CASSVVGRGLSIV.

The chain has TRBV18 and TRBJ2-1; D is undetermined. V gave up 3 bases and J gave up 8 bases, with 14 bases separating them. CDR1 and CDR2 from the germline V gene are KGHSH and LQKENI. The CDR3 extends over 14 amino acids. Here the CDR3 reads CASSPPSLVYEQFF. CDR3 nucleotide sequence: TGTGCCAGCTCACCCCCCTCGCTAGTCTATGAGCAGTTCTTC.

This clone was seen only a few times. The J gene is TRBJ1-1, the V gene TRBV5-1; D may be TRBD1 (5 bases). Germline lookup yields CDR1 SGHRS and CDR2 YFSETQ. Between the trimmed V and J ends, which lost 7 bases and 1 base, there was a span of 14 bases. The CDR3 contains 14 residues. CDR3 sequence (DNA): TGCGCCAGCCGTTTGAGCGGGGGGAACACTGAAGCTTTCTTT. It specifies CASRLSGGNTEAFF.

CDR3 in DNA: TGCAGCGTTAGAGGCGGACAGAACACTGAAGCTTTCTTT. It encodes CSVRGGQNTEAFF. The chain carries TRBV29-1 and TRBJ1-1; maybe TRBD1 (5 bases). The CDR3 length is 13 residues. Germline loops: CDR1 SQVTM, CDR2 ANQGSEA. V was cut by 5 bases and J by 1 base, with 11 bases left in between.

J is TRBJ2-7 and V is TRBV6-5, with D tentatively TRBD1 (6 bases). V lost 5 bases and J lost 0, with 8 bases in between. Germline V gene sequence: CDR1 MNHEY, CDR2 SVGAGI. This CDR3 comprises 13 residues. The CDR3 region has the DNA TGTGCCAGCAGTCCGGACAGCTCCTACGAGCAGTACTTC. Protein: CASSPDSSYEQYF.

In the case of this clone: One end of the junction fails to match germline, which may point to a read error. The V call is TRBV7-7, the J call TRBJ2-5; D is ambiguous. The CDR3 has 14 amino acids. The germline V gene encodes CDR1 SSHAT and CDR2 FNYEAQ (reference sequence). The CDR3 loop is CASIPTPNQETQYF. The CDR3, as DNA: TGTGCTAGCATCCCGACACCAAACCAAGAGACCCAGTACTTC. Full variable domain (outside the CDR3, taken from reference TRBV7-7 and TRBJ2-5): GAGVSQSPRYKVTKRGQDVTLRCDPISSHATLYWYQQALGQGPEFLTYFNYEAQPDKSGLPSDRFSAERPEGSISTLTIQRTEQRDSAMYRCASIPTPNQETQYFGPGTRLLVL.

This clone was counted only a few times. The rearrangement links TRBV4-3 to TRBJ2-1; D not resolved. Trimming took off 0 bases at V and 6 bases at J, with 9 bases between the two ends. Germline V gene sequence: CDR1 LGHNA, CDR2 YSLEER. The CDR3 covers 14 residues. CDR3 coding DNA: TGCGCCAGCAGCCAAGATTGGGCTACCAATGAGCAGTTCTTC. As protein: CASSQDWATNEQFF.

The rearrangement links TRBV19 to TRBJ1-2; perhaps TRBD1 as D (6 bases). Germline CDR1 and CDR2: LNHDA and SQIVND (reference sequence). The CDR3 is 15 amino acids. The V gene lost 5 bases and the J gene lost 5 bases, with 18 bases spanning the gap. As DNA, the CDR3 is TGTGCCAGTAGTCCGGGGCGGGGGGCGCAGTATGGCTACACCTTC. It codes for CASSPGRGAQYGYTF.